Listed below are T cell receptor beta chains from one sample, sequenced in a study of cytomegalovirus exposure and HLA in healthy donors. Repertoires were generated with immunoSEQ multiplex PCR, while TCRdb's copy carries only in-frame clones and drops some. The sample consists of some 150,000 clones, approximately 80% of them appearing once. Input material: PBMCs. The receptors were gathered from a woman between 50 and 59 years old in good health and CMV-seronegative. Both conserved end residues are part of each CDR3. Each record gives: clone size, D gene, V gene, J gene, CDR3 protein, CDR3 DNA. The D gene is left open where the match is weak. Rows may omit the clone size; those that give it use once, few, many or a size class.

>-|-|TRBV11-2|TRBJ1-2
CASSLDNGGGSSYGYTF
TGTGCCAGCAGCTTAGATAATGGGGGGGGGAGCAGCTATGGCTACACCTTC
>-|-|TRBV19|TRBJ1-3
CASGGGNTIYF
TGTGCCAGTGGAGGGGGAAACACCATATATTTT
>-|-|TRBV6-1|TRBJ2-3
CASTLRRSTDTQYF
TGTGCCAGCACCCTGAGGCGCTCCACAGATACGCAGTATTTT
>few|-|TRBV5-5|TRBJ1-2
CASSLGIRGVPGENYGYTF
TGTGCCAGCAGCTTGGGTATAAGGGGAGTACCAGGGGAAAACTATGGCTACACCTTC
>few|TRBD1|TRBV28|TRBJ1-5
CASSMHRDRANQPQHF
TGTGCCAGCAGCATGCACCGGGACAGGGCCAATCAGCCCCAGCATTTT
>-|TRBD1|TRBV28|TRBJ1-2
CASSLFRQGQDGYTF
TGTGCCAGCAGTTTATTCCGACAGGGGCAGGATGGCTACACCTTC
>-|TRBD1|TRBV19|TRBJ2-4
CASSIGTGDDIQYF
TGTGCCAGTAGTATTGGGACAGGGGATGACATTCAGTACTTC
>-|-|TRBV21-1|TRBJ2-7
CASSKVEGLVYEQYF
TGTGCCAGCAGCAAAGTAGAGGGTTTGGTCTACGAGCAGTACTTC
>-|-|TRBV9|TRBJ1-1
CASSVAAGNTEAFF
TGTGCCAGCAGCGTAGCTGCGGGGAACACTGAAGCTTTCTTT
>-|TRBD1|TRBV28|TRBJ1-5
CASSFSGTGYSNQPQHF
TGTGCCAGCAGTTTCTCCGGGACAGGGTATAGCAATCAGCCCCAGCATTTT
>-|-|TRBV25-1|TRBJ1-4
CASYPTQPDEKLFF
TGTGCCAGCTATCCGACTCAACCGGATGAAAAACTGTTTTTT
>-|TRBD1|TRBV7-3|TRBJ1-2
CASSLTPGQGAVGYTF
TGTGCCAGCAGCTTAACTCCGGGACAGGGGGCGGTTGGCTACACCTTC
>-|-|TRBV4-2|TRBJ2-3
CASSQVSADWVSTDTQYF
TGTGCCAGCAGCCAAGTTTCAGCGGACTGGGTCAGCACAGATACGCAGTATTTT
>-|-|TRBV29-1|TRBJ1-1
CSVEQTEAFF
TGCAGCGTTGAACAAACTGAAGCTTTCTTT
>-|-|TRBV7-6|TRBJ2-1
CASSLGAANEQFF
TGTGCCAGCAGCTTAGGTGCGGCTAATGAGCAGTTCTTC
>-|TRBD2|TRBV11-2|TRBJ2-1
CASSQGLADEQFF
TGTGCCAGCAGCCAAGGACTAGCCGATGAGCAGTTCTTC
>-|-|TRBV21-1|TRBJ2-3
CASSLSGSRDTQYF
TGTGCCAGCAGCCTTAGCGGGAGCCGAGATACGCAGTATTTT
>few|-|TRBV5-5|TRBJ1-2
CASSLSQGGSYGYTF
TGTGCCAGCAGCTTGTCGCAGGGCGGATCCTATGGCTACACCTTC
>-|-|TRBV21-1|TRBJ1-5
CASSNRNKEGNQPQHF
TGTGCCAGCAGCAATCGGAACAAGGAGGGCAATCAGCCCCAGCATTTT
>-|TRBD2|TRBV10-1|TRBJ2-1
CASSGPGLAVNEQFF
TGCGCCAGCAGTGGGCCGGGACTAGCGGTCAATGAGCAGTTCTTC
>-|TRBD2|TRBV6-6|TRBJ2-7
CASTLSGTSDYEQYF
TGTGCCAGCACCCTATCCGGGACTAGCGACTACGAGCAGTACTTC
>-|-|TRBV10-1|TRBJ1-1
CASSESTGQGAEAFF
TGCGCCAGCAGTGAGTCTACAGGGCAAGGGGCTGAAGCTTTCTTT
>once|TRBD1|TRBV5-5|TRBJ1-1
CASSWTGEEAFF
TGTGCCAGCAGCTGGACAGGGGAGGAAGCTTTCTTT
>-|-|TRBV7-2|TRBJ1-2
CASIDPGSPDGIYGYTF
TGTGCCAGCATAGATCCAGGTAGCCCTGACGGGATCTATGGCTACACCTTC
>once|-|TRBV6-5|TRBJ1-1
CASSYGGVTANTEAFF
TGTGCCAGCAGTTACGGGGGGGTAACCGCGAACACTGAAGCTTTCTTT
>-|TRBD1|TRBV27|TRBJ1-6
CASSVTGGSHNSPLHF
TGTGCCAGCAGCGTTACAGGGGGGAGTCATAATTCACCCCTCCACTTT
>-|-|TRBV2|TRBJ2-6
CASSEKGGSGANVLTF
TGTGCCAGCAGTGAAAAGGGGGGGTCTGGGGCCAACGTCCTGACTTTC
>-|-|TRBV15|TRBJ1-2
CATSREQIYGYTF
TGTGCCACCAGCAGAGAACAGATCTATGGCTACACCTTC
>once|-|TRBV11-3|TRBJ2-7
CASSAPQRSGYEQYF
TGTGCCAGCAGCGCCCCTCAGCGGTCTGGGTACGAGCAGTACTTC
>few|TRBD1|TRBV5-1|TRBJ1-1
CASSRGQGATEAFF
TGCGCCAGCAGCCGTGGACAGGGGGCTACTGAAGCTTTCTTT
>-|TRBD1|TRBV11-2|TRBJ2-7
CASSPGDRGFEQYF
TGTGCCAGCAGCCCGGGGGACAGGGGATTCGAGCAGTACTTC
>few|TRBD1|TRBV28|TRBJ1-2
CASTPSTGGVNGYTF
TGTGCCAGCACCCCTTCGACAGGGGGCGTTAATGGCTACACCTTC
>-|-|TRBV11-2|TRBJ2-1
CASSLAPEYNEQFF
TGTGCCAGCAGCTTAGCACCAGAATACAATGAGCAGTTCTTC
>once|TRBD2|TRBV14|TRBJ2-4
CASSQGASGNIQYF
TGTGCCAGCAGCCAAGGGGCTAGCGGGAACATTCAGTACTTC
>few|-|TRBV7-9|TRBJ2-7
CASSFLPYSYEQYF
TGTGCCAGCAGCTTTCTCCCGTACTCCTACGAGCAGTACTTC
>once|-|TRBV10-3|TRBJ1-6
CAISEGQGDSPLHF
TGTGCCATCAGTGAGGGGCAGGGTGACTCACCCCTCCACTTT
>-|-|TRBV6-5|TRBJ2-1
CASSSTGEQFF
TGTGCCAGCAGTTCCACAGGTGAGCAGTTCTTC
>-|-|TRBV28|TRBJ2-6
CASPNSGANVLTF
TGTGCCAGCCCAAACTCTGGGGCCAACGTCCTGACTTTC
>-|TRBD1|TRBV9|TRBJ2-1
CASSVGGQGTYNEQFF
TGTGCCAGCAGCGTAGGAGGACAGGGGACCTACAATGAGCAGTTCTTC
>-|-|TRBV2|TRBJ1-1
CASRSEGTNTEAFF
TGTGCCAGCAGGAGTGAGGGCACGAACACTGAAGCTTTCTTT